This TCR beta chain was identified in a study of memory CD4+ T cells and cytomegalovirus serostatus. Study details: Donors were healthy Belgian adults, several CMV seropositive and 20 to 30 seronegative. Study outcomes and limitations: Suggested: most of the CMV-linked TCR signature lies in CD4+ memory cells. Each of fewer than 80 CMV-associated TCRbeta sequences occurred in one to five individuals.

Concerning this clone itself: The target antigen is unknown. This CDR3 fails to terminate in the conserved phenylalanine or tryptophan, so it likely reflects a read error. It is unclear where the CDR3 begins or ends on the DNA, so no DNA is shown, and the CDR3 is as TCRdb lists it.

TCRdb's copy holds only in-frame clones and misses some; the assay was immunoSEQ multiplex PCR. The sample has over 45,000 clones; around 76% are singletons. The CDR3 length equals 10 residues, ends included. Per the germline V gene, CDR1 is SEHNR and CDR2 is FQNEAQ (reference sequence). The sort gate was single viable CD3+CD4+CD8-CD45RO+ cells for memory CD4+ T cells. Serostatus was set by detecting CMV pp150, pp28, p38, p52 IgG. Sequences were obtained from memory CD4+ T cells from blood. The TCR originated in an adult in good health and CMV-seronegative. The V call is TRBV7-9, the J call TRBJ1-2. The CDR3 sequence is CASSPRGGRS.